This entry lists 25 T cell receptor beta chains sequenced from one sample in a study of OX40 agonist ivuxolimab in advanced cancers. Using immunoSEQ multiplex PCR, the repertoire was profiled, and TCRdb retains in-frame clones only, with some absent. In the table there are around 50,000 clones, nearly 90% of which are singletons. The specimen comprised CD4+ or CD8+ T cells sorted from blood, sampled in a trial of the OX40 agonist ivuxolimab. The origin of the receptors is an adult with an advanced solid tumor such as melanoma, head and neck, liver or kidney cancer.

The rearrangement uses TRBV2 and TRBJ1-1; D is undetermined. Germline V gene lookup returns CDR1 SNHLY and CDR2 FYNNEI. Trimming pared 8 bases from V and 3 bases from J, leaving 7 bases between. CDR3 length equals 11 residues. Here the CDR3 reads CASVRDTEAFF. The CDR3 DNA reads as TGTGCCAGCGTGAGGGACACTGAAGCTTTCTTT.

The chain joins TRBV30 to TRBJ2-1, with 10 bases aligning to TRBD2. The CDR3 sequence is 15 residues long. Unmatched junction bases numbered 3, after V lost 3 bases and J lost 1 base. Germline V gives CDR1 GTSNPN, CDR2 SVGIG (reference sequence). The CDR3 loop is CAWRSGRVSYNEQFF. The CDR3 bases are TGTGCCTGGAGAAGCGGGAGGGTGTCCTACAATGAGCAGTTCTTC.

The chain joins TRBV6-1 to TRBJ2-1; 7 bases agree with TRBD2. V shed 6 bases and J 6 bases; nucleotides not matched to a gene: 8. CDR3 size: 14 residues. Germline V gene lookup returns CDR1 MNHNS and CDR2 SASEGT. CDR3: CASRRFGTTNEQFF. The DNA of the CDR3 is TGTGCCAGCAGAAGATTCGGGACTACCAATGAGCAGTTCTTC.

The V gene is TRBV7-9, the J gene TRBJ2-7; TRBD1 matches at 8 bases. Germline assignment: CDR1 SEHNR and CDR2 FQNEAQ (reference sequence). V lost 4 bases to trimming and J lost 9 bases; unmatched junction nucleotides: 23. This CDR3 comprises 18 residues. The CDR3, as DNA: TGTGCCAGCAGCTCAACACGTGAAACGGGACAGGAGCCTCTCGGGCAGTACTTC. It is translated as CASSSTRETGQEPLGQYF.

The chain recombines TRBV10-3 with TRBJ2-7; TRBD1 aligns across 8 bases. V shed 3 bases and J 6 bases; nucleotides not matched to a gene: 7. The CDR3 totals 14 residues. Germline CDR1 ENHRY, CDR2 SYGVKD. This CDR3 is CAISEGDRGGEQYF. The CDR3 DNA is TGTGCCATCAGTGAAGGAGACAGGGGTGGCGAGCAGTACTTC.

This clone turned up a few times. The rearrangement joins TRBV4-1 to TRBJ1-1; a weak D match, TRBD1 (6 bases). The CDR3 loop spans 15 amino acids. Deletions cut 1 base from V and 5 bases from J, with 14 bases between. Germline values: CDR1 MGHRA, CDR2 YSYEKL. The CDR3 DNA sequence: TGCGCCAGCAGCCAAGGGGTCGGGGGGCGAACTGAAGCTTTCTTT. It codes for CASSQGVGGRTEAFF.

The chain has TRBV4-1 and TRBJ2-1, with D uncertain. CDR3 length equals 18 residues. V was cut by 0 bases and J by 6 bases, with 21 bases left in between. Germline V gene lookup returns CDR1 MGHRA and CDR2 YSYEKL. The DNA for the CDR3 is TGCGCCAGCAGCCAAGATCCGACGGCCCCACGTCGGCCCAATGAGCAGTTCTTC. It translates to CASSQDPTAPRRPNEQFF.

The chain joins TRBV5-6 to TRBJ2-1; tentative D call: TRBD2 (5 bases). The germline V gene encodes CDR1 SGHDT and CDR2 YYEEEE. The V and J ends lost 7 bases and 3 bases respectively, with 17 bases between them. This CDR3 comprises 15 residues. CDR3 residues: CASDSKRRGYNEQFF. CDR3 in DNA: TGTGCCAGCGATTCTAAGCGGCGCGGCTACAATGAGCAGTTCTTC.

The V call is TRBV27, the J call TRBJ2-7; D could derive from TRBD1 or TRBD2 (5 bases each). Germline loops: CDR1 MNHEY, CDR2 SMNVEV (reference sequence). V lost 4 bases and J 6 bases, leaving 13 bases between the germline ends. This CDR3 spans 13 amino acids. The CDR3 nucleotides read TGTGCCAGCAGTTCCCGGACTGGGGGCGAGCAGTACTTC. This sequence encodes CASSSRTGGEQYF.

The genes are TRBV29-1 and TRBJ2-7, with unresolved D. The germline V gene has CDR1 SQVTM and CDR2 ANQGSEA. V lost 4 bases, J lost 6 bases, and 10 bases lay in between. The CDR3 covers 11 residues. The CDR3 reads CSVGSTLEQYF. DNA for the CDR3: TGCAGCGTTGGGAGTACCCTCGAGCAGTACTTC.

This chain links TRBV6-5 with TRBJ1-5; unclear D gene. Trimming took 8 bases from V and 0 from J, leaving 11 bases between them. The germline V gene has CDR1 MNHEY and CDR2 SVGAGI. The CDR3 is 14 residues long. CDR3 DNA sequence: TGTGCCAGCGCAGAGGCGATTAGCAATCAGCCCCAGCATTTT. Its protein is CASAEAISNQPQHF.

J is TRBJ2-7 and V is TRBV5-6; no clear D gene. This CDR3 contains 13 residues. Trimming shortened V by 0 bases and J by 0 bases, and 4 bases separated the two germline ends. Germline CDR1 reads SGHDT; CDR2 reads YYEEEE. CDR3 DNA sequence: TGTGCCAGCAGCTTGGACTACTCCTACGAGCAGTACTTC. This gives the protein CASSLDYSYEQYF. Filled out from reference TRBV5-6 and TRBJ2-7, the complete variable domain reads DAGVTQSPTHLIKTRGQQVTLRCSPKSGHDTVSWYQQALGQGPQFIFQYYEEEERQRGNFPDRFSGHQFPNYSSELNVNALLLGDSALYLCASSLDYSYEQYFGPGTRLTVT.

The chain combines TRBV6-1 with TRBJ2-7; maybe TRBD2 (6 bases). The germline V and J ends were trimmed by 2 bases and 2 bases, with 25 bases remaining between them. Per germline, CDR1 MNHNS and CDR2 SASEGT. This CDR3 has 19 amino acids. CDR3 region: CASSENSGIRLAKTYEQYF. DNA for the CDR3: TGTGCCAGCAGTGAAAACTCGGGGATTAGGCTAGCGAAAACCTACGAGCAGTACTTC.

The chain links TRBV29-1 to TRBJ2-7; TRBD2 is a possible D gene (5 bases). The CDR3 has 12 residues. V was shortened by 5 bases and J by 2 bases, with 10 bases between the two germline ends. Germline V gene data show CDR1 as SQVTM and CDR2 as ANQGSEA. DNA for the CDR3: TGCAGCGTTCAGAAGGGAGCCTACGAGCAGTACTTC. This gives the protein CSVQKGAYEQYF.

This clone occurred once. The gene calls are TRBV6-5 and TRBJ2-4; D gene unclear. This CDR3 is 14 amino acids long. Trimming took off 2 bases at V and 2 bases at J, with 7 bases between the two ends. CDR1 and CDR2 from the germline V gene are MNHEY and SVGAGI. The CDR3 DNA sequence: TGTGCCAGCAGTTACGGGGATTCCAAAAACATTCAGTACTTC. Encoded protein: CASSYGDSKNIQYF.

This clone was seen a few times. The rearrangement joins TRBV11-2 to TRBJ2-7; maybe TRBD2 (5 bases). Germline V gives CDR1 SGHAT, CDR2 FQNNGV. V lost 1 base and J 3 bases, leaving 16 bases between the germline ends. This CDR3 region has 16 residues. The CDR3 protein is CASSLGGFLPFYEQYF. CDR3 nucleotides: TGTGCCAGCAGCTTAGGAGGGTTCCTCCCATTCTACGAGCAGTACTTC. Full variable domain (remainder filled in from reference TRBV11-2 and TRBJ2-7): EAGVAQSPRYKIIEKRQSVAFWCNPISGHATLYWYQQILGQGPKLLIQFQNNGVVDDSQLPKDRFSAERLKGVDSTLKIQPAKLEDSAVYLCASSLGGFLPFYEQYFGPGTRLTVT.

The rearrangement joins TRBV6-1 to TRBJ2-2; D is possibly TRBD1 (6 bases). This CDR3 spans 13 amino acids. V was clipped by 8 bases and J by 2 bases, with 9 bases between them. Germline V gene data show CDR1 as MNHNS and CDR2 as SASEGT. This CDR3 reads CASGRGNTGELFF. For the CDR3, the DNA is TGTGCCAGCGGCAGGGGTAACACCGGGGAGCTGTTTTTT.

The rearrangement uses TRBV27 and TRBJ2-7; D gene uncertain. Germline CDR1 reads MNHEY; CDR2 reads SMNVEV (reference sequence). Trimming removed 10 bases from V and 0 bases from J, with 19 bases in between. This CDR3 is built from 15 residues. The CDR3 DNA is TGTGCCACCCCGGCCCGGGCCGTAAGCTCCTACGAGCAGTACTTC. Encoded protein: CATPARAVSSYEQYF.

The genes are TRBV11-1 and TRBJ2-5; D is ambiguous. Between the trimmed V and J ends, which lost 3 bases and 4 bases, there was a span of 15 bases. CDR1 SGHAT and CDR2 FQDESV come from the germline V gene (reference sequence). The CDR3 has 15 residues. CDR3 region: CASSFGSVRLETQYF. CDR3 nucleotide sequence: TGTGCCAGCAGCTTCGGGTCCGTACGTCTAGAGACCCAGTACTTC.

This rearrangement joins TRBV7-9 to TRBJ1-1; 7 bases match TRBD1. CDR3 size: 13 residues. Germline V gene lookup returns CDR1 SEHNR and CDR2 FQNEAQ (reference sequence). Unmatched junction bases numbered 8, after V lost 6 bases and J lost 7 bases. The CDR3 sequence is CASSPGRGSEAFF. The CDR3 region has the DNA TGTGCCAGCAGTCCAGGCAGGGGGAGTGAAGCTTTCTTT.

The gene calls are TRBV21-1 and TRBJ2-3; the listed D gene, TRBD2, was not tested against the DNA. TRBV21-1 is a listed pseudogene. The CDR3 is 14 residues long. The CDR3 here is CASSKDVALYTQYF. CDR3 DNA: TGTGCCAGCAGCAAAGATGTAGCTCTTTATACGCAGTATTTT.

The chain links TRBV10-1 to TRBJ2-1; 7 bases line up with TRBD2. CDR1 WNHNN and CDR2 SYGVQD come from the germline V gene (reference sequence). Trimming removed 1 base from V and 2 bases from J; junction bases left unmatched: 8. The CDR3 extends over 17 amino acids. Here the CDR3 DNA reads TGCGCCAGCAGTGAGTTGGGCCAGCGGGACCCCTACAATGAGCAGTTCTTC. Translating it yields CASSELGQRDPYNEQFF.

V and J are TRBV5-6 and TRBJ2-5; tentatively, D is TRBD1 (6 bases). Germline CDR1 reads SGHDT; CDR2 reads YYEEEE. V was cut by 4 bases and J by 4 bases, with 20 bases left in between. CDR3 length: 16 amino acids. For the CDR3, the DNA is TGTGCCAGCAGCCTGGAATCGGGACACCTCCCAGAGACCCAGTACTTC. It encodes CASSLESGHLPETQYF.

This clone was detected only once. The V call is TRBV7-3, the J call TRBJ2-2, with TRBD2 matching over 9 bases. Germline V gene lookup returns CDR1 SGHTA and CDR2 FQGTGA. The CDR3 loop spans 15 amino acids. Germline trimming cut 1 base from V and 7 bases from J; bases unmatched to any gene: 4. CDR3 region: CASSLKAGGDGELFF. In nucleotides, the CDR3 is TGTGCCAGCAGCTTAAAAGCGGGAGGCGACGGGGAGCTGTTTTTT.

This chain joins TRBV10-3 and TRBJ2-7, with TRBD2 matching over 11 bases. The CDR3 is made up of 15 amino acids. V trimming: 10 bases; J trimming: 5 bases; junction bases outside the gene matches: 13. The germline CDR1 and CDR2 sequences are ENHRY and SYGVKD. In DNA, the CDR3 is TGTGCCACCTCCTCCTTAGCGGGAGGGCCGGACGAGCAGTACTTC. It yields the protein CATSSLAGGPDEQYF.